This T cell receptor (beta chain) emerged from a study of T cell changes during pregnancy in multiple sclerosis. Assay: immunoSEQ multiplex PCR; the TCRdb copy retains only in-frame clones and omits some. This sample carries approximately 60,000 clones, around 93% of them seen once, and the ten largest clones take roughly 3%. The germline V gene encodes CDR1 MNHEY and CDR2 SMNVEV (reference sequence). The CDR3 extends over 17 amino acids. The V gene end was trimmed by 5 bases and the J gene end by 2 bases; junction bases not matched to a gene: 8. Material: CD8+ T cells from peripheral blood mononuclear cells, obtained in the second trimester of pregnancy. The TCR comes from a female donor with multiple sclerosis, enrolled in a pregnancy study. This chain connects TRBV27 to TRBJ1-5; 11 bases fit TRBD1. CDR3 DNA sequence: TGTGCCAGCAGTGCGGGACAGGGGGTTTTTGGCAATCAGCCCCAGCATTTT. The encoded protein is CASSAGQGVFGNQPQHF.